This T cell receptor beta chain appears in the sequencing data of a study of blood T cell repertoires in COVID-19. Study-level information: There were acute and convalescent COVID-19 samples, and they came from the United States, Italy and Spain. The cDNA or gDNA used as material had been derived from T cells, B-cell-depleted T cells, or PBMCs.

With 4 bases removed from V and 8 bases from J, the gap between germline ends came to 11 bases. The CDR3 has 12 amino acids. CDR1 and CDR2 (germline): MNHEY, SVGAGI. As processed by the authors: Amplification from reference gene primers served as the basis for estimated nucleated cell counts. The repertoire was sequenced with immunoSEQ multiplex PCR; TCRdb's copy has only in-frame clones and lacks some. V and J calls and clone size follow that table, whereas D and trimming were derived from the DNA. This table has about 100,000 clones, almost 80% appearing once. The sequenced sample consisted of peripheral blood. The TCR was taken from an older woman with acute or convalescent COVID-19. The chain recombines TRBV6-5 with TRBJ1-1, with D tentatively TRBD1 (5 bases). CDR3 sequence: CASSFRQTEAFF. For the CDR3, the DNA is TGTGCCAGCAGTTTTCGACAGACCGAAGCTTTCTTT.